The 9 T cell receptor beta chains reported below all come from one sample, sequenced in a study of T cells after yellow fever vaccination. TCRdb processed the 5' RACE reads anew with MiXCR; each CDR3 protein has one entry. The sample comprises under 150,000 distinct CDR3 sequences, 7.7% of which are singletons, and under 0.85% rests with the top ten. Sequenced here: CD4+ T cells sorted from PBMCs, sampled 5 days after the yellow fever booster vaccination. The receptors stem from a young man who received the YFV17D yellow fever vaccine.

This clonotype was detected many times. This chain links TRBV3-1 with TRBJ2-7; the D gene is possibly TRBD1 (8 bases). The ends were cut back, 5 bases at V and 5 bases at J, with 19 bases in the middle. Germline V gene lookup returns CDR1 LGHDT and CDR2 YNNKEL (reference sequence). The CDR3 is 15 amino acids. CDR3 sequence reads: CASSTSGGGRNEQYF. CDR3 DNA: TGTGCCAGCAGCACTTCAGGGGGCGGGAGAAACGAGCAGTACTTC.

This clonotype was counted ten times or more. This sequence joins TRBV3-1 and TRBJ1-1, with D hard to call. V lost 4 bases, J lost 0 bases, and 3 bases lay in between. The CDR3 covers 12 residues. The V gene's germline CDR1 is LGHDT and CDR2 YNNKEL (reference sequence). CDR3 sequence: CASSPMNTEAFF. In nucleotides, the CDR3 is TGTGCCAGCAGCCCGATGAACACTGAAGCTTTCTTT.

Comments on this clonotype: A much larger clone lies one base from this, so it may be a read error. The V call is TRBV3-1, the J call TRBJ2-7; D gene ambiguous. The CDR3 runs 11 residues. Trimming left V 6 bases short and J 5 bases short, with 8 bases between. Germline CDR1 LGHDT, CDR2 YNNKEL (reference sequence). The CDR3 coding sequence is TGTGCCAGCAGGGACCCTCACGAGCAGTACTTC. Protein: CASRDPHEQYF.

This clonotype was found many times. The gene calls are TRBV7-2 and TRBJ2-1; TRBD2 is a possible D gene (5 bases). Germline V gene sequence: CDR1 SGHTA, CDR2 FQGNSA. CDR3 length: 14 amino acids. V was trimmed by 5 bases and J by 2 bases, leaving 10 bases between them. The CDR3, as DNA: TGTGCCAGCAGCGGGAGAGGCCCCTACAATGAGCAGTTCTTC. As protein: CASSGRGPYNEQFF. The whole variable domain, remainder taken from reference TRBV7-2 and TRBJ2-1, is GAGVSQSPSNKVTEKGKDVELRCDPISGHTALYWYRQSLGQGLEFLIYFQGNSAPDKSGLPSDRFSAERTGGSVSTLTIQRTQQEDSAVYLCASSGRGPYNEQFFGPGTRLTVL.

This clonotype was counted ten times or more. In DNA form, the CDR3 reads TGTGCCAGCAGCTTACCTCGGACGGATGAAAAACTGTTTTTT. Translation: CASSLPRTDEKLFF. This chain connects TRBV7-2 to TRBJ1-4; D gene unclear. Germline CDR1 and CDR2: SGHTA and FQGNSA. This CDR3 is built from 14 residues. V shed 2 bases and J shed 6 bases, with 10 bases lying between them.

This clonotype was picked up many times. This chain links TRBV20-1 with TRBJ2-7; a possible D gene is TRBD2 (6 bases). The CDR3 sequence is 14 residues long. Looked up from germline, CDR1 is DFQATT and CDR2 is SNEGSKA (reference sequence). The ends were cut back, 0 bases at V and 1 base at J, with 10 bases in the middle. CDR3 amino acids: CSARDHLASYEQYF. CDR3 nucleotide sequence: TGCAGTGCTAGAGATCACCTAGCGTCCTACGAGCAGTACTTC.

This clonotype was counted many times. The chain combines TRBV20-1 with TRBJ2-5; D ambiguous. Germline CDR1 reads DFQATT; CDR2 reads SNEGSKA (reference sequence). The germline V and J ends were trimmed by 6 bases and 5 bases, with 16 bases remaining between them. The CDR3 is 13 amino acids. CDR3 bases: TGCAGTGCAGGAGCTGTCGTGGGGGAGACCCAGTACTTC. Protein sequence: CSAGAVVGETQYF.

This clonotype was detected ten times or more. The chain is built from TRBV6-2 or TRBV6-3 and TRBJ2-1; D is undetermined. Per the germline V gene, CDR1 is MNHEY and CDR2 is SVGEGT. The CDR3 spans 13 residues. The V and J ends lost 5 bases and 7 bases respectively, with 12 bases between them. CDR3 sequence: CASSIVPRNEQFF. The CDR3 DNA sequence: TGTGCCAGCAGTATAGTCCCAAGGAATGAGCAGTTCTTC.

This clonotype was seen at least ten times. The chain uses TRBV5-1 and TRBJ2-5; D remains unclear. The CDR3 has 14 residues. Germline V CDR1 and CDR2: SGHRS, YFSETQ. Trimming took 3 bases from V and 2 from J, leaving 11 bases between them. The CDR3 sequence: CASSSGMIQETQYF. The DNA for the CDR3 is TGCGCCAGCAGCTCTGGAATGATACAAGAGACCCAGTACTTC. Combining the CDR3 with reference TRBV5-1 and TRBJ2-5 gives the whole variable domain KAGVTQTPRYLIKTRGQQVTLSCSPISGHRSVSWYQQTPGQGLQFLFEYFSETQRNKGNFPGRFSGRQFSNSRSEMNVSTLELGDSALYLCASSSGMIQETQYFGPGTRLLVL.